These 22 T cell receptor beta chains came from one sample sequenced in a study of shared clonotypes between healthy human individuals (dated by TCRdb to 2018 to 2020). Libraries were prepared through the immunoSEQ multiplex PCR assay. The clones in this table, taken by TCRdb from immuneACCESS, are in-frame only. Not every clone is retained; where verified, under half of the shortfall comes from an unresolved V gene, and the cause of the rest is unknown. The sample data list about 2.5 million clones, and just under 95% of these were observed just once. The ten top clones hold about 0.41% of the sample. Input material: naive CD4+ T cells from PBMCs. The cell subset or site label here, explained by the study, means: CD45RA+ positively selected. Receptor source: a man aged 18 to 29 in good health. Some clones in this sample may be carry-over from other donors' samples.

The rearrangement joins TRBV7-8 to TRBJ1-4; no reliable D call. The germline V gene has CDR1 SGHVS and CDR2 FQNEAQ. V lost 6 bases to trimming and J lost 5 bases, with 13 bases between them. This CDR3 is 14 amino acids long. The CDR3 protein is CASRKTEGNEKLFF. The CDR3, as DNA: TGTGCCAGCAGGAAGACGGAAGGAAATGAAAAACTGTTTTTT.

Concerning this clone: Other DNA sequences in this sample translate to the same CDR3. This chain joins TRBV5-1 and TRBJ2-7, with 11 bases lining up with TRBD2. Trimming removed 3 bases from V and 3 bases from J; junction bases left unmatched: 2. The CDR3 contains 14 residues. The germline CDR1 and CDR2 sequences are SGHRS and YFSETQ. The CDR3: CASSSTSGSYEQYF. The CDR3 region has the DNA TGCGCCAGCAGCTCTACTAGCGGGAGCTACGAGCAGTACTTC.

The rearrangement links TRBV2 to TRBJ2-7; D is tentatively TRBD1 or TRBD2 (5 bases each). Trimming removed 8 bases from V and 7 bases from J, with 21 bases in between. The CDR3 spans 14 residues. CDR1 is SNHLY, CDR2 FYNNEI, per germline. The CDR3 DNA reads TGTGCCAGCCGAGGGGACCCCGGTGCAGGAGAGCAGTACTTC. Translating it yields CASRGDPGAGEQYF.

The chain joins TRBV2 to TRBJ1-6; a possible D gene is TRBD1 (6 bases). CDR1 and CDR2 (germline): SNHLY, FYNNEI. This CDR3 has 17 residues. Trimming took off 4 bases at V and 7 bases at J, with 20 bases between the two ends. For the CDR3, the DNA is TGTGCCAGCAGTGCCACTACGGTCAGGGGAGGGAATTCACCCCTCCACTTT. This codes for CASSATTVRGGNSPLHF.

V gene TRBV28 combines with J gene TRBJ2-2; D is ambiguous. This CDR3 has 13 residues. V was trimmed by 0 bases and J by 8 bases, leaving 7 bases between them. Germline CDR1 and CDR2: MDHEN and SYDVKM. The CDR3: CASSLWTPGELFF. The CDR3 DNA reads as TGTGCCAGCAGTTTATGGACTCCTGGGGAGCTGTTTTTT.

This rearrangement joins TRBV9 to TRBJ2-1; D is unclear. V was cut by 0 bases and J by 7 bases, with 8 bases left in between. The CDR3 sequence is 13 residues long. Germline CDR1 reads SGDLS; CDR2 reads YYNGEE. As DNA, the CDR3 is TGTGCCAGCAGCGTAGTGCTGGGGAATGAGCAGTTCTTC. This gives the protein CASSVVLGNEQFF.

The V call is TRBV10-1, the J call TRBJ2-3, with 7 bases aligning to TRBD2. Losses at the gene ends were 6 bases for V and 4 bases for J; bases not matched to a gene: 10. The CDR3 length is 15 residues. Germline V CDR1 and CDR2: WNHNN, SYGVQD (reference sequence). Written as DNA, the CDR3 is TGCGCCAGCAGGTTCGGCGGGAGAGGTCCAGATACGCAGTATTTT. Residues: CASRFGGRGPDTQYF.

The chain carries TRBV29-1 and TRBJ2-4; D may be TRBD1 (5 bases). Germline CDR1 and CDR2: SQVTM and ANQGSEA. Trimming stripped 2 bases from V and 2 bases from J, with 10 bases between. This CDR3 is 14 amino acids long. CDR3 in amino acids: CSVELQGTKNIQYF. The CDR3 DNA reads TGCAGCGTTGAACTCCAGGGTACCAAAAACATTCAGTACTTC.

V is TRBV6-5 and J is TRBJ2-3; 9 positions agree with TRBD2. Germline-derived CDR1 and CDR2 are MNHEY and SVGAGI. The CDR3 totals 14 residues. Trimming removed 3 bases from V and 6 bases from J; junction bases left unmatched: 4. The CDR3 nucleotides read TGTGCCAGCAGTTATGCGGGAGGGCCGGATACGCAGTATTTT. Protein sequence: CASSYAGGPDTQYF.

The chain combines TRBV4-1 with TRBJ2-3; tentative D call: TRBD2 (5 bases). CDR3 length equals 15 residues. Trimming cost V 0 bases and J 2 bases, with 9 bases left between them. Germline V gives CDR1 MGHRA, CDR2 YSYEKL. The CDR3 sequence is CASSQDSAYTDTQYF. CDR3 sequence (DNA): TGCGCCAGCAGCCAAGATAGCGCATACACAGATACGCAGTATTTT.

The V call is TRBV5-1, the J call TRBJ2-5; D ambiguous. Germline V CDR1 and CDR2: SGHRS, YFSETQ. CDR3 length: 15 residues. The germline V and J ends were trimmed by 4 bases and 3 bases, with 16 bases remaining between them. CDR3 residues: CASSRNLGAEETQYF. The CDR3 region has the DNA TGCGCCAGCAGCCGCAACTTAGGAGCCGAAGAGACCCAGTACTTC. The variable domain in full, completed from reference TRBV5-1 and TRBJ2-5, reads KAGVTQTPRYLIKTRGQQVTLSCSPISGHRSVSWYQQTPGQGLQFLFEYFSETQRNKGNFPGRFSGRQFSNSRSEMNVSTLELGDSALYLCASSRNLGAEETQYFGPGTRLLVL.

This clone turned up a few times. The chain uses TRBV23-1 and TRBJ1-5, with D perhaps TRBD1 (5 bases). TRBV23-1 is an ORF for which the function is uncertain. The ends were cut back, 4 bases at V and 6 bases at J, with 10 bases in the middle. The CDR3 has 13 residues. The CDR3 reads CASSRCGGQPQHF. CDR3 bases: TGCGCCAGCAGTCGGTGTGGGGGTCAGCCCCAGCATTTT.

This chain joins TRBV7-2 and TRBJ2-7; D may be TRBD1 (6 bases). The CDR3 consists of 16 residues. The V gene lost 5 bases and the J gene lost 3 bases, with 20 bases spanning the gap. Germline CDR1 is SGHTA and CDR2 is FQGNSA. CDR3 sequence (DNA): TGTGCCAGCAGCCAACAAGTTGGGGGCTTACACTACGAGCAGTACTTC. Translating gives CASSQQVGGLHYEQYF.

The rearrangement uses TRBV9 and TRBJ2-7, with TRBD2 as a possible D gene (6 bases). Germline CDR1 reads SGDLS; CDR2 reads YYNGEE. V dropped 5 bases and J dropped 0 bases, with 15 bases sitting between them. This CDR3 contains 15 residues. Here the CDR3 reads CASRSRDGSSYEQYF. As DNA, the CDR3 is TGTGCCAGCAGGAGCCGGGACGGGAGCTCCTACGAGCAGTACTTC.

V is TRBV5-1 and J is TRBJ2-3; D is perhaps TRBD1 (6 bases). The CDR3 runs 15 residues. V lost 0 bases, J lost 2 bases, and 10 bases lay in between. CDR1 and CDR2 (germline): SGHRS, YFSETQ. CDR3 loop: CASSLGGQATDTQYF. For the CDR3, the DNA is TGCGCCAGCAGCTTGGGGGGACAAGCCACAGATACGCAGTATTTT.

The chain combines TRBV28 with TRBJ2-5, with 9 bases matching TRBD2. V gave up 1 base and J gave up 1 base; unmatched junction bases: 7. From germline, CDR1 is MDHEN and CDR2 SYDVKM. This CDR3 is 17 amino acids long. CDR3 region: CASSLFGGSGGQETQYF. The CDR3 DNA sequence: TGTGCCAGCAGTTTATTCGGTGGTAGCGGGGGCCAAGAGACCCAGTACTTC.

The chain links TRBV19 to TRBJ2-1; a weak D match, TRBD2 (5 bases). Deletions cut 0 bases from V and 1 base from J, with 7 bases between. Germline V lookup: CDR1 LNHDA, CDR2 SQIVND (reference sequence). The CDR3 runs to 15 residues. The CDR3 nucleotides read TGTGCCAGTAGTATAGAACTAGTGTCCTACAATGAGCAGTTCTTC. Its translation: CASSIELVSYNEQFF.

The chain couples TRBV19 to TRBJ2-3; no clear D gene. Trimming left V 3 bases short and J 4 bases short, with 8 bases between. The CDR3 has 13 residues. The germline CDR1 and CDR2 sequences are LNHDA and SQIVND (reference sequence). The CDR3 spells CASSIGSADTQYF. Here the CDR3 DNA reads TGTGCCAGTAGTATCGGGTCGGCAGATACGCAGTATTTT.

J is TRBJ2-1 and V is TRBV4-2, with 7 nucleotides matching TRBD2. V lost 0 bases and J lost 7; bases outside the gene matches: 9. CDR3 length equals 16 residues. The germline V gene has CDR1 LGHNA and CDR2 YNFKEQ. Here the CDR3 reads CASSQDGPSGINEQFF. Here the CDR3 DNA reads TGTGCCAGCAGCCAAGATGGCCCAAGCGGGATAAATGAGCAGTTCTTC.

This clone was counted a single time. The J gene is TRBJ2-3, the V gene TRBV29-1; possibly TRBD1 or TRBD2 for D (5 bases each). V lost 4 bases, J lost 2 bases, and 13 bases lay in between. CDR1 is SQVTM and CDR2 is ANQGSEA in the germline V gene. This CDR3 contains 14 residues. CDR3 residues: CSVARGVPTDTQYF. As DNA, the CDR3 is TGCAGCGTTGCTAGGGGAGTTCCCACAGATACGCAGTATTTT.

This sequence joins TRBV5-1 and TRBJ2-1, with TRBD1 matching 8 bases. The germline V gene has CDR1 SGHRS and CDR2 YFSETQ. With 3 bases clipped from V and 9 bases from J, the junction kept 17 bases outside the gene matches. This CDR3 contains 17 residues. The CDR3 nucleotides read TGCGCCAGCAGCTCCGAACCCCCCGGACAGGGAAGGGGTGAGCAGTTCTTC. It translates to CASSSEPPGQGRGEQFF.

The CDR3 bases are TGCGCCAGCAATACAGGGGGTACAGATACGCAGTATTTT. Translated, it gives CASNTGGTDTQYF. This chain links TRBV5-1 with TRBJ2-3; 8 bases match TRBD1. This CDR3 has 13 amino acids. Germline CDR1 is SGHRS and CDR2 is YFSETQ. The ends lost 6 bases at V and 3 bases at J; junction bases unmatched: 3.